A single sample is the source of the 29 T cell receptor beta chains below, sequenced in a study of T-cell memory formation after mild COVID-19. A single record per CDR3 protein comes from TCRdb applying MiXCR to the 5' RACE reads. The sample has around 400,000 distinct CDR3 sequences, around 24% seen once. Material for sequencing was PBMCs or a T cell subset sorted from them (not recorded which). The receptors come from an adult woman who had mild COVID-19 (a few samples of this study predate the infection). Cell type and time point are not known.

This clonotype was seen only a few times. The chain uses TRBV9 and TRBJ2-5; 7 nucleotides match TRBD1. With 3 bases clipped from V and 5 bases from J, the junction kept 4 bases outside the gene matches. This CDR3 comprises 13 residues. Germline V CDR1 and CDR2: SGDLS, YYNGEE. The CDR3 DNA reads as TGTGCCAGCAGCGCTACAGGGGCTGAGACCCAGTACTTC. It specifies CASSATGAETQYF.

Regarding this clonotype: Its ends do not fully match the called genes, so a read error is possible. The V gene is TRBV11-2, the J gene TRBJ1-1; tentatively, D is TRBD1 (6 bases). The CDR3 has 18 residues. Per germline, CDR1 SGHAT and CDR2 FQNNGV. CDR3 coding DNA: TGTGCCAGCAGCTTAGAAGGGGGTGTGGCAGGGAGTGATTCTGAAACTTTCTTT. It yields the protein CASSLEGGVAGSDSETFF.

This CDR3 reads CASSSNSGQGSTEAFF. CDR3 DNA: TGCGCCAGCAGCTCAAATTCGGGACAGGGGTCCACTGAAGCTTTCTTT. The chain couples TRBV5-1 to TRBJ1-1; 10 bases agree with TRBD1. From germline, CDR1 is SGHRS and CDR2 YFSETQ. The CDR3 runs to 16 residues. V was pared by 3 bases and J by 4 bases, with 9 bases of the junction left unmatched.

This clonotype appeared a few times. V usage is TRBV16 and J usage is TRBJ2-1, with 7 bases that match TRBD1. CDR1 and CDR2 from the germline V gene are KGHSY and FQNENV. The V segment lost 5 bases and the J segment 9 bases; nucleotides outside the gene matches: 7. This CDR3 is built from 13 residues. CDR3 bases: TGTGCCAGCAGCGGATGGACAGGTCTTGAGCAGTTCTTC. This encodes CASSGWTGLEQFF.

This clonotype was counted only a few times. This chain connects TRBV29-1 to TRBJ2-7; perhaps TRBD2 as D (5 bases). From germline, CDR1 is SQVTM and CDR2 ANQGSEA. V was cut by 1 base and J by 0 bases, with 19 bases left in between. The CDR3 runs 17 residues. The CDR3 sequence: CSVEAGSWSLSSYEQYF. DNA of the CDR3: TGCAGCGTTGAAGCGGGATCGTGGTCTCTAAGCTCCTACGAGCAGTACTTC.

The J gene is TRBJ2-3, the V gene TRBV5-1; 10 bases are a match to TRBD2. V shed 3 bases and J 2 bases; nucleotides not matched to a gene: 9. The CDR3 length is 17 residues. Germline V CDR1 and CDR2: SGHRS, YFSETQ. CDR3 residues: CASSSAPTSGYTDTQYF. In DNA form, the CDR3 reads TGCGCCAGCAGCTCCGCCCCGACTAGCGGGTACACAGATACGCAGTATTTT.

V is TRBV9 and J is TRBJ2-3; TRBD2 might be the D (6 bases). The CDR3 has 16 residues. Trimming took off 4 bases at V and 1 base at J, with 16 bases between the two ends. Looked up from germline, CDR1 is SGDLS and CDR2 is YYNGEE. In nucleotides, the CDR3 is TGTGCCAGCAGCCTTTACTCCGGGACTGGCACAGATACGCAGTATTTT. It codes for CASSLYSGTGTDTQYF.

This clonotype was observed a handful of times. The chain recombines TRBV12-3 or TRBV12-4 with TRBJ1-1, with D perhaps TRBD1 (6 bases). V lost 3 bases and J lost 6, with 14 bases in between. CDR3 length: 14 amino acids. CDR3 nucleotide sequence: TGTGCCAGCAGTTTTCGACAGGTCGGGTCTGAAGCTTTCTTT. Its protein product is CASSFRQVGSEAFF.

V is TRBV7-9 and J is TRBJ1-5; D gene unclear. This CDR3 is 13 amino acids long. V lost 5 bases to trimming and J lost 8 bases, with 13 bases between them. Germline values: CDR1 SEHNR, CDR2 FQNEAQ (reference sequence). Here the CDR3 DNA reads TGTGCCAGCAGCCGTGAAGCTTGGGAGCCCCAGCATTTT. It translates to CASSREAWEPQHF.

This chain connects TRBV30 to TRBJ1-2; TRBD1 might be the D (5 bases). With 2 bases removed from V and 3 bases from J, the gap between germline ends came to 22 bases. Germline loops: CDR1 GTSNPN, CDR2 SVGIG (reference sequence). The CDR3 loop spans 17 amino acids. The CDR3 is CAWSWGADSPVYYGYTF. The CDR3 nucleotides read TGTGCCTGGAGTTGGGGAGCCGACAGCCCAGTCTACTATGGCTACACCTTC.

CDR3: CASSQMVTGVTYEQYF. Here the CDR3 DNA reads TGCGCCAGCAGCCAAATGGTGACAGGGGTCACCTACGAGCAGTACTTC. The rearrangement uses TRBV4-1 and TRBJ2-7, with 8 nucleotides matching TRBD1. J was trimmed by 2 bases and V by 2 bases; bases with no gene match: 8. CDR3 length equals 16 residues. Germline CDR1 and CDR2: MGHRA and YSYEKL.

The genes are TRBV7-9 and TRBJ2-7; possible D gene TRBD1, 6 bases. Germline lookup yields CDR1 SEHNR and CDR2 FQNEAQ (reference sequence). The CDR3 has 15 residues. Trimming took 5 bases from V and 2 from J, leaving 16 bases between them. The DNA for the CDR3 is TGTGCCAGCAGCGTCGGACAGACATGGGCCTACGAGCAGTACTTC. Its translation is CASSVGQTWAYEQYF. The full variable domain, with the rest looked up from reference TRBV7-9 and TRBJ2-7, is DTGVSQNPRHKITKRGQNVTFRCDPISEHNRLYWYRQTLGQGPEFLTYFQNEAQLEKSRLLSDRFSAERPKGSFSTLEIQRTEQGDSAMYLCASSVGQTWAYEQYFGPGTRLTVT.

This clonotype was seen only a few times. The V and J genes are TRBV5-1 and TRBJ1-1; D uncertain. CDR3 length equals 15 residues. V was pared by 0 bases and J by 1 base, with 10 bases between. In germline, CDR1 is SGHRS, CDR2 YFSETQ. CDR3 loop: CASSLGHRPNTEAFF. CDR3 bases: TGCGCCAGCAGCTTGGGTCACAGACCGAACACTGAAGCTTTCTTT. Using reference TRBV5-1 and TRBJ1-1 for the parts outside the CDR3, the full variable domain is KAGVTQTPRYLIKTRGQQVTLSCSPISGHRSVSWYQQTPGQGLQFLFEYFSETQRNKGNFPGRFSGRQFSNSRSEMNVSTLELGDSALYLCASSLGHRPNTEAFFGQGTRLTVV.

This clonotype was counted between two and nine times. This chain connects TRBV20-1 to TRBJ2-1, with D perhaps TRBD2 (6 bases). The germline V and J ends were trimmed by 1 base and 6 bases, with 13 bases remaining between them. Germline V gene lookup returns CDR1 DFQATT and CDR2 SNEGSKA (reference sequence). The length of the CDR3 is 14 residues. The CDR3 here is CSARGVGLLNEQFF. DNA of the CDR3: TGCAGTGCTAGAGGTGTGGGACTCCTCAATGAGCAGTTCTTC.

The V and J genes are TRBV14 and TRBJ2-1, with D tentatively TRBD2 (5 bases). Germline values: CDR1 SGHDN, CDR2 FVKESK. This CDR3 contains 12 residues. V was clipped by 4 bases and J by 10 bases, with 11 bases between them. Here the CDR3 reads CASSPGTREQFF. The DNA for the CDR3 is TGTGCCAGCAGCCCAGGAACTAGAGAGCAGTTCTTC.

In this sample, this clonotype turned up a few times. The chain couples TRBV7-2 to TRBJ1-1, with a possible D match to TRBD1 (5 bases). Germline-derived CDR1 and CDR2 are SGHTA and FQGNSA. The CDR3 extends over 13 amino acids. With 6 bases removed from V and 0 bases from J, the gap between germline ends came to 8 bases. CDR3 sequence: CASRKGVNTEAFF. DNA of the CDR3: TGTGCCAGCAGGAAAGGGGTGAACACTGAAGCTTTCTTT.

The table lists this clonotype with many counts. The V and J genes are TRBV6-4 and TRBJ2-2, with D tentatively TRBD1 (5 bases). The CDR3 runs 14 residues. In germline, CDR1 is MRHNA, CDR2 SNTAGT. V was clipped by 5 bases and J by 3 bases, with 10 bases between them. This CDR3 is CASSLGPDTGELFF. CDR3 bases: TGTGCCAGCAGTTTGGGGCCGGACACCGGGGAGCTGTTTTTT.

The chain combines TRBV12-3 or TRBV12-4 with TRBJ2-2; TRBD2 agrees at 8 bases. CDR3 length: 16 residues. With 5 bases clipped from V and 3 bases from J, the junction kept 8 bases outside the gene matches. The CDR3 loop is CASSGGLAGYTGELFF. The CDR3 DNA is TGTGCCAGCAGTGGGGGGCTAGCGGGCTACACCGGGGAGCTGTTTTTT.

This clonotype was detected only a few times. The chain links TRBV2 to TRBJ2-7; tentatively, D is TRBD2 (6 bases). V lost 3 bases to trimming and J lost 0 bases, with 9 bases between them. CDR1 and CDR2 from the germline V gene are SNHLY and FYNNEI. This CDR3 contains 14 residues. This CDR3 reads CASSDGTPSYEQYF. The DNA of the CDR3 is TGTGCCAGCAGTGATGGGACTCCCTCCTACGAGCAGTACTTC.

This clonotype was seen once. This chain connects TRBV11-2 to TRBJ2-1; 7 nucleotides line up with TRBD2. Per the germline V gene, CDR1 is SGHAT and CDR2 is FQNNGV. The CDR3 sequence is 14 residues long. The junction had 8 bases not matched to a gene; V was cut back by 3 bases and J by 9 bases. This CDR3 is CASSFSGFAGEQFF. CDR3 bases: TGTGCCAGCAGCTTTAGCGGGTTTGCGGGTGAGCAGTTCTTC.

The chain combines TRBV5-4 with TRBJ1-2, with 10 nucleotides matching TRBD1. With 3 bases clipped from V and 5 bases from J, the junction kept 7 bases outside the gene matches. The germline gives CDR1 SGHNT, CDR2 YYREEE (reference sequence). The CDR3 sequence is 15 residues long. This chain's CDR3 is CASSSPTGGFYGYTF. The CDR3 nucleotides are TGTGCCAGCAGCTCGCCGACAGGGGGCTTTTATGGCTACACCTTC.

The gene calls are TRBV6-5 and TRBJ1-6; TRBD1 aligns across 7 bases. The CDR3 is made up of 16 amino acids. The germline V gene has CDR1 MNHEY and CDR2 SVGAGI. V shed 8 bases and J 0 bases; nucleotides not matched to a gene: 7. CDR3 protein: CASGNWDSSYNSPLHF. As DNA, the CDR3 is TGTGCCAGCGGGAATTGGGACAGCTCCTATAATTCACCCCTCCACTTT.

Comment on this clonotype: Its ends do not fully match the called genes, so a read error is possible. The V call is TRBV7-7, the J call TRBJ2-1; D could derive from TRBD1 or TRBD2 (5 bases each). The germline V gene encodes CDR1 SSHAT and CDR2 FNYEAQ (reference sequence). CDR3 size: 13 residues. In DNA form, the CDR3 reads TGTGCTAGCAGCCAAGGGAGACAGAATGAGCAGTTCTTC. Encoded protein: CASSQGRQNEQFF.

This clonotype was observed at least ten times. The rearrangement uses TRBV7-2 and TRBJ2-1; D might be TRBD1 or TRBD2, each matching 5 bases. The V gene lost 1 base and the J gene lost 9 bases, with 13 bases spanning the gap. Germline-derived CDR1 and CDR2 are SGHTA and FQGNSA. The CDR3 is made up of 14 amino acids. Here the CDR3 DNA reads TGTGCCAGCAGCTTAGGGGTCGGGACGAGTGAGCAGTTCTTC. As protein: CASSLGVGTSEQFF.

The rearrangement links TRBV11-3 to TRBJ2-7; D may be TRBD1 (6 bases). The germline gives CDR1 SGHNT, CDR2 YENEEA. V lost 5 bases and J lost 2, with 13 bases in between. This CDR3 is built from 14 residues. The CDR3 DNA is TGTGCCAGCAGCCCGGACAGCTTAGCCTACGAGCAGTACTTC. Translated: CASSPDSLAYEQYF.

The rearrangement links TRBV5-1 to TRBJ2-2, with D hard to call. V was shortened by 1 base and J by 2 bases, with 9 bases between the two germline ends. The CDR3 loop spans 15 amino acids. The germline CDR1 and CDR2 sequences are SGHRS and YFSETQ. The CDR3 bases are TGCGCCAGCAGCTTGACCGGGTACAACACCGGGGAGCTGTTTTTT. Its protein is CASSLTGYNTGELFF. Filled out from reference TRBV5-1 and TRBJ2-2, the complete variable domain reads KAGVTQTPRYLIKTRGQQVTLSCSPISGHRSVSWYQQTPGQGLQFLFEYFSETQRNKGNFPGRFSGRQFSNSRSEMNVSTLELGDSALYLCASSLTGYNTGELFFGEGSRLTVL.

The chain joins TRBV12-3 or TRBV12-4 to TRBJ1-1; perhaps TRBD1 as D (5 bases). The CDR3 extends over 14 amino acids. Deletions cut 7 bases from V and 1 base from J, with 13 bases between. CDR3 DNA sequence: TGTGCCAGCACCCCAGGACATCAGAACACTGAAGCTTTCTTT. Translated, it gives CASTPGHQNTEAFF.

This sequence joins TRBV2 and TRBJ2-1; the D gene could be TRBD1 or TRBD2 (6 bases each). There are 16 residues in the CDR3. Looked up from germline, CDR1 is SNHLY and CDR2 is FYNNEI. Trimming removed 5 bases at V and 9 bases at J, with 23 bases between. The CDR3 bases are TGTGCCAGCAGTCCGAGGGGGGTCCTCTCTCCAGGTGAGCAGTTCTTC. This sequence encodes CASSPRGVLSPGEQFF.

This clonotype has a handful of counts. V gene TRBV7-9 combines with J gene TRBJ2-7; D is perhaps TRBD1 (6 bases). The CDR3 is 13 residues long. V gave up 3 bases and J gave up 2 bases, with 8 bases separating them. The germline CDR1 and CDR2 sequences are SEHNR and FQNEAQ (reference sequence). The CDR3 nucleotides read TGTGCCAGCAGCTTTACAGGGACCTACGAGCAGTACTTC. This translates into CASSFTGTYEQYF.